A selection of T cell receptor beta chains follows, all from one sample in a study of blood T cell repertoires in COVID-19. The data were produced by immunoSEQ multiplex PCR, yet TCRdb's version contains in-frame clones alone and is incomplete. The table records a few hundred thousand clones, 75% to 90% of them present only once. Sequencing used peripheral blood. These receptors originate from a woman between 65 and 79 years old with COVID-19, enrolled during active disease. Both conserved end residues are part of each CDR3. D genes are given only for firm matches. Clone size, where shown, is once, few, many, or a class for clones that have expanded.

clone_size j_call d_call v_call cdr3_aa cdr3_nt
- TRBJ1-1 TRBD1 TRBV6-5 CASSYSTGGTEAFF TGTGCCAGCAGTTATTCGACAGGGGGCACTGAAGCTTTCTTT
- TRBJ1-1 - TRBV3-1/TRBV3-2 CASSPPSPGVTEAFF TGTGCCAGCAGCCCCCCTAGCCCGGGGGTAACTGAAGCTTTCTTT
once TRBJ2-4 TRBD2 TRBV3-1/TRBV3-2 CASSPTTSFLNIQYF TGTGCCAGCAGCCCCACGACTAGCTTCTTAAACATTCAGTACTTC
- TRBJ2-2 TRBD2 TRBV12-5 CASGLGTSGRGGELFF TGTGCTAGTGGTTTGGGAACTAGCGGGAGAGGCGGGGAGCTGTTTTTT
- TRBJ1-3 - TRBV7-9 CASSSIPLENTIYF TGTGCCAGCAGCTCCATCCCCCTGGAGAACACCATATATTTT
- TRBJ2-3 - TRBV4-3 CASSRGGMRMADTQYF TGCGCCAGCAGCCGAGGAGGAATGCGAATGGCAGATACGCAGTATTTT
- TRBJ2-7 TRBD1 TRBV19 CASTGGDGYEQYF TGTGCCAGTACAGGGGGCGACGGCTACGAGCAGTACTTC
- TRBJ2-7 - TRBV10-2 CASSGGTLSWGSYEQYF TGCGCCAGCAGCGGCGGGACTCTATCTTGGGGCTCCTACGAGCAGTACTTC
- TRBJ1-2 - TRBV28 CASSSGGYGYTF TGTGCCAGCAGTTCCGGCGGCTATGGCTACACCTTC
- TRBJ2-1 TRBD1 TRBV11-3 CASSLLGGNYNEQFF TGTGCCAGCAGCTTACTAGGGGGCAACTACAATGAGCAGTTCTTC
- TRBJ1-6 TRBD1 TRBV9 CASSPDRATSPLHF TGTGCCAGCAGCCCGGACAGGGCGACTTCACCCCTCCACTTT
- TRBJ2-1 - TRBV5-4 CASSLTGMRVGEQFF TGTGCCAGCAGCCTAACAGGGATGCGGGTGGGTGAGCAGTTCTTC
- TRBJ1-5 - TRBV6-2/TRBV6-3 CASSYRGDYQPQHF TGTGCCAGCAGTTACCGGGGGGACTATCAGCCCCAGCATTTT
- TRBJ1-5 TRBD1 TRBV7-9 CASSVSRGESNQPQHF TGTGCCAGCAGCGTTTCCAGGGGGGAGAGCAATCAGCCCCAGCATTTT
- TRBJ2-5 - TRBV9 CASSVGPVETQYF TGTGCCAGCAGCGTAGGGCCCGTTGAGACCCAGTACTTC
- TRBJ1-4 TRBD1 TRBV5-1 CASSPYGTGDEKLFF TGCGCCAGCAGCCCCTACGGGACAGGGGATGAAAAACTGTTTTTT
- TRBJ1-1 - TRBV2 CASRLGRGEAFF TGTGCCAGCAGATTGGGCAGGGGTGAAGCTTTCTTT
- TRBJ1-6 TRBD1 TRBV2 CASSLQGADNSPLHF TGTGCCAGCAGTTTACAGGGGGCGGATAATTCACCCCTCCACTTT
- TRBJ1-2 TRBD1 TRBV27 CASSLERTGGLYGYTF TGTGCCAGCAGTTTGGAACGCACAGGGGGTCTCTATGGCTACACCTTC
- TRBJ2-3 - TRBV11-2 CASSVRGGYTDTQYF TGTGCCAGCAGCGTCAGGGGCGGGTACACAGATACGCAGTATTTT
- TRBJ1-1 - TRBV19 CASSPSRGLYTEAFF TGTGCCAGTAGCCCATCAAGAGGACTCTACACTGAAGCTTTCTTT
- TRBJ2-7 - TRBV7-2 CASSLVVVFEQYF TGTGCCAGCAGCTTAGTTGTCGTGTTCGAGCAGTACTTC
- TRBJ2-7 - TRBV6-5 CASSYCKGCEQYF TGTGCCAGCAGTTACTGTAAGGGGTGCGAGCAGTACTTC
- TRBJ2-7 TRBD1 TRBV5-4 CASSLSGTGSYEQYF TGTGCCAGCAGCCTATCCGGGACAGGCTCCTACGAGCAGTACTTC
- TRBJ1-1 - TRBV18 CASSPKELGSGIEAFF TGTGCCAGCTCACCAAAAGAATTAGGATCGGGGATTGAAGCTTTCTTT
- TRBJ1-4 - TRBV5-5 CASSLIGGETNEKLFF TGTGCCAGCAGCTTGATTGGGGGCGAGACTAATGAAAAACTGTTTTTT
- TRBJ2-6 - TRBV28 CASSPPRGVSGANVLTF TGTGCCAGCAGTCCCCCTCGCGGGGTCTCTGGGGCCAACGTCCTGACTTTC
- TRBJ1-1 - TRBV7-9 CASRLNTEAFF TGTGCCAGCAGACTCAACACTGAAGCTTTCTTT
- TRBJ1-1 - TRBV2 CASSATGNTEAFF TGTGCCAGCAGCGCCACAGGGAACACTGAAGCTTTCTTT
- TRBJ1-1 - TRBV28 CASSLFSGRHTEAFF TGTGCCAGCAGTTTATTTTCGGGTCGGCACACTGAAGCTTTCTTT
- TRBJ2-5 - TRBV7-2 CASSRDSGTQYF TGTGCCAGCAGCCGCGACTCCGGGACCCAGTACTTC
- TRBJ1-2 - TRBV27 CASSLTGSYGYTF TGTGCCAGCAGTTTAACAGGGTCCTATGGCTACACCTTC
- TRBJ1-1 TRBD1 TRBV18 CASSPRTGHNTEAFF TGTGCCAGCTCACCCCGGACAGGGCACAACACTGAAGCTTTCTTT
- TRBJ2-1 TRBD2 TRBV7-9 CASSLTAGGPVSNEQFF TGTGCCAGCAGCTTAACAGCGGGAGGGCCAGTGTCGAATGAGCAGTTCTTC
once TRBJ2-1 TRBD2 TRBV3-1/TRBV3-2 CASSRTLAGGVFF TGTGCCAGCAGCCGGACTCTAGCGGGAGGAGTGTTCTTC
- TRBJ2-2 TRBD2 TRBV10-3 CAISASRTSGSGTGELFF TGTGCCATCAGTGCCAGTAGGACTAGCGGGAGTGGAACCGGGGAGCTGTTTTTT
- TRBJ2-7 - TRBV5-1 CASSFTGFSYEQYF TGCGCCAGCAGCTTTACAGGTTTTTCCTACGAGCAGTACTTC
- TRBJ1-5 TRBD1 TRBV2 CASRRTGTDNQPQHF TGTGCCAGCAGAAGGACCGGGACAGATAATCAGCCCCAGCATTTT
- TRBJ2-3 - TRBV18 CASSPGLGGDTQYF TGTGCCAGCTCACCAGGACTAGGGGGAGATACGCAGTATTTT
- TRBJ2-1 TRBD2 TRBV18 CASSPTGLADNEQFF TGTGCCAGCTCACCAACGGGACTAGCGGATAATGAGCAGTTCTTC
- TRBJ2-7 TRBD1 TRBV28 CANRDSHTYEQYF TGTGCCAACAGGGACAGTCACACCTACGAGCAGTACTTC
- TRBJ1-2 - TRBV6-2/TRBV6-3 CASSYRFQGNYGYTF TGTGCCAGCAGTTACCGGTTTCAGGGGAACTATGGCTACACCTTC
- TRBJ1-2 - TRBV11-3 CASSVGGRGYTF TGTGCCAGCAGCGTAGGTGGCAGGGGCTACACCTTC
- TRBJ2-3 - TRBV27 CASSLLDRSDTQYF TGTGCCAGCAGTCTTTTAGACAGGTCCGATACGCAGTATTTT
- TRBJ1-2 - TRBV5-1 CASSYGSRDGYTF TGCGCCAGCAGCTATGGGTCCCGGGATGGCTACACCTTC
- TRBJ2-2 TRBD2 TRBV7-2 CASSFRLAGLNTGELFF TGTGCCAGCAGCTTTCGACTAGCGGGCCTTAACACCGGGGAGCTGTTTTTT
- TRBJ2-7 TRBD2 TRBV5-4 CASSRGGTSGYEQYF TGTGCCAGCAGCCGAGGGGGGACTAGCGGCTACGAGCAGTACTTC
- TRBJ2-7 - TRBV11-2 CASSLVLDTGVQYF TGTGCCAGCAGCTTAGTGCTGGATACGGGAGTTCAGTACTTC
once TRBJ2-7 TRBD2 TRBV5-1 CASSSLLGLAGSGHGEQYF TGCGCCAGCAGCTCCCTCCTAGGACTAGCGGGTTCCGGTCACGGCGAGCAGTACTTC
- TRBJ2-1 TRBD2 TRBV7-2 CASSSPGGETPVNEQFF TGTGCCAGCAGCTCCCCGGGGGGGGAGACGCCGGTGAATGAGCAGTTCTTC
- TRBJ2-7 TRBD2 TRBV9 CASSAGGTSNYEQYF TGTGCCAGCAGCGCCGGGGGGACTAGCAACTACGAGCAGTACTTC
- TRBJ2-1 TRBD1 TRBV7-2 CASSLVGDRNEQFF TGTGCCAGCAGCTTAGTCGGGGACAGGAATGAGCAGTTCTTC
- TRBJ1-2 TRBD1 TRBV28 CASSLLRDRGLGYTF TGTGCCAGCAGTTTGCTCCGGGACAGGGGGCTCGGCTACACCTTC
few TRBJ2-6 - TRBV7-8 CASSFRTMGALSSGANVLTF TGTGCCAGCAGCTTTAGGACAATGGGGGCCCTAAGCTCTGGGGCCAACGTCCTGACTTTC
- TRBJ1-5 TRBD1 TRBV18 CASSLDRVGNNQPQHF TGTGCCAGCTCACTCGACAGGGTTGGGAACAATCAGCCCCAGCATTTT